This T cell receptor (beta chain) was observed in a study of naive and memory T cell subsets. The study, taken as a whole, reports: Especially in CD8 cells, naive repertoires contained a few larger clonotypes, possibly CD45RA-re-expressing memory cells. Naive and memory repertoire findings lacked a ground truth for validation. Over 95% of naive TCR sequences appeared only once, unlike memory subsets.

CD8 T cells were positively selected from what remained after CD4 positive selection. This clonotype has just a few counts. Its target is unknown. Both TRBC1 and TRBC2 were covered by a beta constant-region primer of two equimolar oligonucleotides. Nested alpha and beta constant-region primers with the SP2 primer drove four PCR rounds on ligated cDNA. The cDNA 3' end received a ligated single-stranded oligonucleotide carrying the SP2 primer and a 12-nucleotide UMI. TCRdb fed the UMI-ligation and nested PCR reads into MiXCR, producing one record per CDR3 protein. The sample yields roughly 83,000 distinct CDR3 sequences, 11% seen once. The receptor was derived from a human donor in good health. The sample taken for sequencing was naive CD4+ T cells from blood.

The CDR3 DNA sequence: TGCAGTGCTAGACCCTTCTCGGGGGGTCACCAAGAGACCCAGTACTTC. It is translated as CSARPFSGGHQETQYF. V is TRBV20-1 and J is TRBJ2-5; 7 nucleotides align to TRBD2. V was pared by 2 bases and J by 0 bases, with 9 bases of the junction left unmatched. CDR1 is DFQATT and CDR2 is SNEGSKA in the germline V gene (reference sequence). This CDR3 comprises 16 residues.